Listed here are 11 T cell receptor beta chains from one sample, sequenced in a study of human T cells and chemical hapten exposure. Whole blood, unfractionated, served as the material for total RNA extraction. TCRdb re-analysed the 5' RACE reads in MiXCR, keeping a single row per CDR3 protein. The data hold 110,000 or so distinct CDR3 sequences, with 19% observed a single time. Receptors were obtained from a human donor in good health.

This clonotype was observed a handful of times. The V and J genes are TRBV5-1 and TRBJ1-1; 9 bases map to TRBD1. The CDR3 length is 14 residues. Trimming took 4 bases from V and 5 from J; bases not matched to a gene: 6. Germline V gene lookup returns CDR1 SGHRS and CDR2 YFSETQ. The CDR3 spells CASSVGQGRTEAFF. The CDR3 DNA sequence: TGCGCCAGCAGCGTCGGACAGGGGCGGACTGAAGCTTTCTTT. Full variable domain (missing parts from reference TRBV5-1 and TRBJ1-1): KAGVTQTPRYLIKTRGQQVTLSCSPISGHRSVSWYQQTPGQGLQFLFEYFSETQRNKGNFPGRFSGRQFSNSRSEMNVSTLELGDSALYLCASSVGQGRTEAFFGQGTRLTVV.

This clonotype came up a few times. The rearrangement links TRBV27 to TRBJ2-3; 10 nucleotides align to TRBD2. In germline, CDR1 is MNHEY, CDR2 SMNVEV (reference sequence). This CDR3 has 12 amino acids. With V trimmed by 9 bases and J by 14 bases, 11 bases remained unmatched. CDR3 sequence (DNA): TGTGCCAGGACTAGCGGGTTTTCTTCCCGGTATTTT. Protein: CARTSGFSSRYF.

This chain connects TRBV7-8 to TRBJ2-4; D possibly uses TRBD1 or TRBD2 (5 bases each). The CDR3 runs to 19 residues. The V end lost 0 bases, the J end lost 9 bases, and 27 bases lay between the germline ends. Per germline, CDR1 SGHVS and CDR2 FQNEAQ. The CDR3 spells CASSLAWSALGVSNGIQYF. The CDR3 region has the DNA TGTGCCAGCAGCTTAGCGTGGTCAGCACTAGGGGTTAGTAACGGCATTCAGTACTTC. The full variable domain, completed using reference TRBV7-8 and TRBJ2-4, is GAGVSQSPRYKVAKRGQDVALRCDPISGHVSLFWYQQALGQGPEFLTYFQNEAQLDKSGLPSDRFFAERPEGSVSTLKIQRTQQEDSAVYLCASSLAWSALGVSNGIQYFGAGTRLSVL.

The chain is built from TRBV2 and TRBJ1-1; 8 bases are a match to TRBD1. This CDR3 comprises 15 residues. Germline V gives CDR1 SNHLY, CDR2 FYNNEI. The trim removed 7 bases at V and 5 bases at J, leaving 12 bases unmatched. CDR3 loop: CASKQITGGRTEAFF. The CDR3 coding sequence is TGTGCCAGCAAACAGATCACAGGGGGTAGAACTGAAGCTTTCTTT.

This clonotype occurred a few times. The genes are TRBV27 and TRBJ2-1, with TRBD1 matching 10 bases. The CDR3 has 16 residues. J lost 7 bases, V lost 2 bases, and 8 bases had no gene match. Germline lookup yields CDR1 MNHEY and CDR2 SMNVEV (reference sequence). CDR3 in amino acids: CASSLRQGATLNEQFF. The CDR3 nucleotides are TGTGCCAGCAGTTTACGACAGGGGGCGACCCTAAATGAGCAGTTCTTC.

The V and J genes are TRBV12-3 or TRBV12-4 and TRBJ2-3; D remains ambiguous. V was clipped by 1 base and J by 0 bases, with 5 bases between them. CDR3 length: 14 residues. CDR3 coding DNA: TGTGCCAGCAGTTTAGTGGAAAGCACAGATACGCAGTATTTT. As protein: CASSLVESTDTQYF.

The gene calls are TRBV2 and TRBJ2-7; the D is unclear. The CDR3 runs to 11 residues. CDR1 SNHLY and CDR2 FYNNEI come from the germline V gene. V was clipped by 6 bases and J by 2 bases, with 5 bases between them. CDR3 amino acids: CASRYTYEQYF. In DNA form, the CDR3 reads TGTGCCAGCAGATACACCTACGAGCAGTACTTC.

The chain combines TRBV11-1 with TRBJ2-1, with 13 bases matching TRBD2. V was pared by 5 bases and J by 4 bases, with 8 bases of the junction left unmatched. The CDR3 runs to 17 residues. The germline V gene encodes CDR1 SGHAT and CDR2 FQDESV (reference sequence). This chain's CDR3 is CASSIGLAGAFYNEQFF. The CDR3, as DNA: TGTGCCAGCAGCATCGGACTAGCGGGAGCTTTTTACAATGAGCAGTTCTTC.

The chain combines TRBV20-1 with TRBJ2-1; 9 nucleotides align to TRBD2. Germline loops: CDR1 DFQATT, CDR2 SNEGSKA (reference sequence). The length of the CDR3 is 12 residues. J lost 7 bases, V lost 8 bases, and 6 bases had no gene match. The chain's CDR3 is CSCSGSRNEQFF. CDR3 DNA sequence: TGCAGTTGTAGCGGGAGTAGGAATGAGCAGTTCTTC.

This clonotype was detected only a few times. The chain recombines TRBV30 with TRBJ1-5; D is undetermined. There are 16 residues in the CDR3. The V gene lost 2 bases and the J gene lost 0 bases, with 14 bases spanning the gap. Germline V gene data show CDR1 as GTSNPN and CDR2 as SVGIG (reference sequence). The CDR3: CAWSQAPLYSNQPQHF. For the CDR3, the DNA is TGTGCCTGGAGTCAGGCGCCCCTCTATAGCAATCAGCCCCAGCATTTT.

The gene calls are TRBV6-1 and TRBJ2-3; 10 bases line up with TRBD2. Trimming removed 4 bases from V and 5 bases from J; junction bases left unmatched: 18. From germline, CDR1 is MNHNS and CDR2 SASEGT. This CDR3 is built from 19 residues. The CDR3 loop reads CASSAYPPSGSPKGDTQYF. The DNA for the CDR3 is TGTGCCAGCAGTGCCTACCCTCCTAGCGGGAGCCCCAAGGGAGATACGCAGTATTTT.